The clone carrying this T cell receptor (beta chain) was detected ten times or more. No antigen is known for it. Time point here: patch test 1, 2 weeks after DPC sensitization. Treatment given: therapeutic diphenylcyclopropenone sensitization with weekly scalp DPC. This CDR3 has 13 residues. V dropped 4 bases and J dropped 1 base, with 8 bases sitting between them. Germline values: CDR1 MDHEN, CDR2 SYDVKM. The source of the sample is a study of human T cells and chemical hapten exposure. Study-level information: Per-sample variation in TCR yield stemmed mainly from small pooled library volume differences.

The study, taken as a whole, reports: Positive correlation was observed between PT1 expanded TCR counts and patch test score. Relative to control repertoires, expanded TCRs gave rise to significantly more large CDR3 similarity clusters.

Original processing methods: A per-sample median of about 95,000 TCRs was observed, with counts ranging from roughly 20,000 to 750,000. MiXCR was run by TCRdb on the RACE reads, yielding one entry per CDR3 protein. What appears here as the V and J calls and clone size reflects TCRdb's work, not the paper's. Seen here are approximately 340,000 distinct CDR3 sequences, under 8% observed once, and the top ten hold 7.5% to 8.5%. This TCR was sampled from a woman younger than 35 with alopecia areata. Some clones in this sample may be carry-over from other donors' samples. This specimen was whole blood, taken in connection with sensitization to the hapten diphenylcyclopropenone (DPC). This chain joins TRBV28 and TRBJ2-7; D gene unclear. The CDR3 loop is CASSSGGSYEQYF. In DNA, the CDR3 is TGTGCCAGCAGTTCGGGCGGTTCCTACGAGCAGTACTTC.